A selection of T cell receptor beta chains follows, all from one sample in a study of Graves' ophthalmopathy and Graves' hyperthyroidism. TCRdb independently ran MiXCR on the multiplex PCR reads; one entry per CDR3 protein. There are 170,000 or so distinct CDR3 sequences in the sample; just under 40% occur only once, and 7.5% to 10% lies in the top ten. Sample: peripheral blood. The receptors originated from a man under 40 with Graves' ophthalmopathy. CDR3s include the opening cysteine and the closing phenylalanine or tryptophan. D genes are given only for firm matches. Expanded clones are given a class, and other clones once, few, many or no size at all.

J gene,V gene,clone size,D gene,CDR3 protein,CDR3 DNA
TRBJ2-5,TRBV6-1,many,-,CASSPERETQYF,TGTGCCAGCTCCCCCGAACGGGAGACCCAGTACTTC
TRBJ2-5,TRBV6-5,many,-,CASSLTGPAGETQYF,TGTGCCAGCAGCCTTACAGGGCCCGCCGGGGAGACCCAGTACTTC
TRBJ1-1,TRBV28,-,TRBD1,CASSRDRLTEAFF,TGTGCCAGCAGTCGGGACAGACTCACTGAAGCTTTCTTT
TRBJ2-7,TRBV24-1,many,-,CATSASGLPYEQYF,TGTGCCACCAGTGCCAGCGGGCTTCCCTACGAGCAGTACTTC
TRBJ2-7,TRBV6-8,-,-,CAREIVLYEQYF,TGTGCCAGGGAGATCGTACTCTACGAGCAGTACTTC
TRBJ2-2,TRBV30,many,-,CAWSPGPPSTGELFF,TGTGCCTGGAGTCCTGGGCCTCCGAGCACCGGGGAGCTGTTTTTT
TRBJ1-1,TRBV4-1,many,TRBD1,CASSSQGANTEAFF,TGCGCCAGCAGCTCACAGGGGGCGAACACTGAAGCTTTCTTT
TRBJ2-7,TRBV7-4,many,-,CASSLEYQGSYEQYF,TGTGCCAGCAGCTTAGAGTACCAGGGTTCCTACGAGCAGTACTTC
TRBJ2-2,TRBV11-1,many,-,CASSLVLEAGELFF,TGTGCCAGCAGCTTAGTGCTAGAGGCCGGGGAGCTGTTTTTT
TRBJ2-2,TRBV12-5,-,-,CASGLVPDGQTNTGELFF,TGTGCTAGTGGTTTGGTCCCGGACGGGCAAACGAACACCGGGGAGCTGTTTTTT
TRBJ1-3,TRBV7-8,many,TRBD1,CASSFDRAGGNTIYF,TGTGCCAGCAGCTTCGACAGGGCGGGGGGAAACACCATATATTTT